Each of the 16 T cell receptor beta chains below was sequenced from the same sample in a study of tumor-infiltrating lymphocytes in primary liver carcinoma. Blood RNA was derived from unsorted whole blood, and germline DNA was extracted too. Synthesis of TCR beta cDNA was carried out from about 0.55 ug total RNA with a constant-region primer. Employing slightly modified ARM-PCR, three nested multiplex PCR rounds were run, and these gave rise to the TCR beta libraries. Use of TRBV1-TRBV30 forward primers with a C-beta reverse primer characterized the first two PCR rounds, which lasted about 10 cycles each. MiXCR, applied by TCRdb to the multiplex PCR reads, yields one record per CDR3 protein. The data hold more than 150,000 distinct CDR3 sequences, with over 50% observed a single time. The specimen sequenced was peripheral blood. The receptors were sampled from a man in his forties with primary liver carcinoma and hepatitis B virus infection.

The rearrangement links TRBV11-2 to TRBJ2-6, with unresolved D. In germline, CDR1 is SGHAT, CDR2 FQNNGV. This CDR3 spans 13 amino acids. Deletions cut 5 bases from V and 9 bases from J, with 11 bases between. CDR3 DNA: TGTGCCAGCAGCCCCCCTGAGGTCAACGTCCTGACTTTC. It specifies CASSPPEVNVLTF.

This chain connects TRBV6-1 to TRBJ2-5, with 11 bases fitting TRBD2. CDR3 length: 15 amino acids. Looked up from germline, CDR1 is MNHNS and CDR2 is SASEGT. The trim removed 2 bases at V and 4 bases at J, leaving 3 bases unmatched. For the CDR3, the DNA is TGTGCCAGCAGTGAAACTAGCGGGAGCGGAGAGACCCAGTACTTC. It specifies CASSETSGSGETQYF.

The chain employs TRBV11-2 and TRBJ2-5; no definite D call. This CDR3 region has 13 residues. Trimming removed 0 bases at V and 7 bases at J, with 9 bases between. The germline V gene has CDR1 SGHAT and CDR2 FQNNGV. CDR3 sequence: CASSLESKGTQYF. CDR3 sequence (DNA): TGTGCCAGCAGCTTAGAATCCAAGGGGACCCAGTACTTC.

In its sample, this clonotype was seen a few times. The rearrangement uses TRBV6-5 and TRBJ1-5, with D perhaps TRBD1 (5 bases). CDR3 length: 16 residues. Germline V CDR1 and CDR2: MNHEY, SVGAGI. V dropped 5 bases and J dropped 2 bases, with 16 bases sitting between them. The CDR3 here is CASSPTGRGGNQPQHF. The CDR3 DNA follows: TGTGCCAGCAGTCCGACGGGACGGGGAGGCAATCAGCCCCAGCATTTT.

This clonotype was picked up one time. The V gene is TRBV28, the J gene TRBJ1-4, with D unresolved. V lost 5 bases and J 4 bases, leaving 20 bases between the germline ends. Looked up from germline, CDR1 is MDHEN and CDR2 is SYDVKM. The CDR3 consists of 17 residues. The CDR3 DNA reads TGTGCCAGCAGTCAACCCAAAGCGGATATCAATAATGAAAAACTGTTTTTT. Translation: CASSQPKADINNEKLFF.

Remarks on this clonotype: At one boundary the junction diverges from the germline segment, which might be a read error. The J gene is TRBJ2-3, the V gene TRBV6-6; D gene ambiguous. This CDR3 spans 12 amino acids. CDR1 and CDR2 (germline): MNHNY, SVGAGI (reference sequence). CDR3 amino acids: CASSDFGDTRYF. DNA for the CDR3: TGTGCCAGCAGTGACTTTGGGGATACGCGGTATTTT.

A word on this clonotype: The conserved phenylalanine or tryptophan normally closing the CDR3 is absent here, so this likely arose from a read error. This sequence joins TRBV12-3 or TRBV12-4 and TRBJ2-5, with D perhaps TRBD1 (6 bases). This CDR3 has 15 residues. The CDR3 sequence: CASSLALKGQESQYL. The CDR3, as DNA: TGTGCCAGCAGTTTAGCGTTAAAGGGACAAGAGAGCCAGTACCTC.

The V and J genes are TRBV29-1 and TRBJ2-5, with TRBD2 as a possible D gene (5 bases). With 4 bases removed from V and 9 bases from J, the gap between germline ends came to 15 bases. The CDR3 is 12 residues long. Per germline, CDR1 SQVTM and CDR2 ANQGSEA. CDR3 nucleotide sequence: TGCAGCGTTGCAAGGCCGAACGGGGCCCAGTACTTC. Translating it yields CSVARPNGAQYF.

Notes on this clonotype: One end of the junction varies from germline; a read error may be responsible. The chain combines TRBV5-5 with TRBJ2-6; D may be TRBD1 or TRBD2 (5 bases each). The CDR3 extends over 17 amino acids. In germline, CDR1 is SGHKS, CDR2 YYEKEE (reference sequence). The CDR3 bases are TGTGCCAGCAGCCCGGGACCGCTAATCTCTGGGGCCAACATCCTGACTTTC. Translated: CASSPGPLISGANILTF.

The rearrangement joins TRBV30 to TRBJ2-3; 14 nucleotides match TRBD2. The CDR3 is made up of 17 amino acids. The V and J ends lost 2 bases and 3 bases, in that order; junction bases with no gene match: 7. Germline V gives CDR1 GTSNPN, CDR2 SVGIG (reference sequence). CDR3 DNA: TGTGCCTGGAGTCAGGGACTAGCGGGGGCAAGGACAGATACGCAGTATTTT. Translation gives CAWSQGLAGARTDTQYF.

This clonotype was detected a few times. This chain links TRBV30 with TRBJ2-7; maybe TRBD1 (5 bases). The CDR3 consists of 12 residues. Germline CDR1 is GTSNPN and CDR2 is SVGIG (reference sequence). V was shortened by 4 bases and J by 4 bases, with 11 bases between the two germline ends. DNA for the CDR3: TGTGCCTGGAAGGACAATAATTACGAGCAGTACTTC. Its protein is CAWKDNNYEQYF.

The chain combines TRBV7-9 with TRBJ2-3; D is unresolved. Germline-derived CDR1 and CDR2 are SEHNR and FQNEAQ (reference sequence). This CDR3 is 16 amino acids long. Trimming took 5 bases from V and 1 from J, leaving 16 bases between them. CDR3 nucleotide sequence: TGTGCCAGCAGCCCCCTCAGGTTCGGCGGCACAGATACGCAGTATTTT. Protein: CASSPLRFGGTDTQYF.

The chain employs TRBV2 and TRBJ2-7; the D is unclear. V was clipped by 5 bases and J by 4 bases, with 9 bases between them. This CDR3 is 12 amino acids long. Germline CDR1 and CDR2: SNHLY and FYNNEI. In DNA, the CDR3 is TGTGCCAGCAGTCCCGAAGGATACGAGCAGTACTTC. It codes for CASSPEGYEQYF.

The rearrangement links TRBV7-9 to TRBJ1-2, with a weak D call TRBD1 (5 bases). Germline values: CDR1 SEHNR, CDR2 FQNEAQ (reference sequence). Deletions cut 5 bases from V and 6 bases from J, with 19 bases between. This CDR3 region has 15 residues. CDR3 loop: CASSHGGAALNGYTF. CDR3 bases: TGTGCCAGCAGCCATGGAGGGGCTGCCCTCAATGGCTACACCTTC.

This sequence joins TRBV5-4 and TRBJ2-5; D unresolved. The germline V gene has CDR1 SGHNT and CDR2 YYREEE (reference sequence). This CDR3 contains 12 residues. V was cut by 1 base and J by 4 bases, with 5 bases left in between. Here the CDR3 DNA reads TGTGCCAGCAGCTTGAATGGAGAGACCCAGTACTTC. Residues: CASSLNGETQYF. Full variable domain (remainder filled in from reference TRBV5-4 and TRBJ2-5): ETGVTQSPTHLIKTRGQQVTLRCSSQSGHNTVSWYQQALGQGPQFIFQYYREEENGRGNFPPRFSGLQFPNYSSELNVNALELDDSALYLCASSLNGETQYFGPGTRLLVL.

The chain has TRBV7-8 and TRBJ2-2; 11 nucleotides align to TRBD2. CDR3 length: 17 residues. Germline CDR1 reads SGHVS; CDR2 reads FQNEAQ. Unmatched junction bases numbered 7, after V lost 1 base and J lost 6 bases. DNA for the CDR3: TGTGCCAGCAGCTTAGGGCTAGCGGGAGGAGTAGCCGGGGAGCTGTTTTTT. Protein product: CASSLGLAGGVAGELFF.